A selection of T cell receptor beta chains follows, all from one sample in a study of T cell responses to AZD1222 COVID-19 vaccine. Sequencing used immunoSEQ multiplex PCR; TCRdb keeps in-frame clones, though not all of them. Of about 120,000 clones listed, approximately 92% are singletons. Specimen: peripheral blood, collected on day 0 of AZD1222 vaccination. The receptors originated from an adult in good health. Both conserved end residues are part of each CDR3. The D gene is left open where the match is weak. Clone size is given for some rows only: seen once, a few or many times, or a class if the clone is expanded.

j_gene,d_gene,v_gene,abundance,CDR3nt,CDR3aa
TRBJ1-5,NA,TRBV3-1/TRBV3-2,NA,TGTGCCAGCAGCGAGGGTCCAAATCAGCCCCAGCATTTT,CASSEGPNQPQHF
TRBJ1-5,NA,TRBV7-2,NA,TGTGCCAGCAGGGACACGTATAGCAATCAGCCCCAGCATTTT,CASRDTYSNQPQHF
TRBJ1-2,TRBD1,TRBV27,NA,TGTGCCAGCACAGGGGGCGGGAACTATGGCTACACCTTC,CASTGGGNYGYTF
TRBJ2-6,NA,TRBV5-4,NA,TGTGCCAGCAGGCCGGGGGGTGCAGGGGGCAACTCTGGGGCCAACGTCCTGACTTTC,CASRPGGAGGNSGANVLTF
TRBJ2-7,TRBD2,TRBV7-2,NA,TGTGCCAGCAGCTTAGGGGGATCTAGCGGGAGCTACGAGCAGTACTTC,CASSLGGSSGSYEQYF
TRBJ1-5,NA,TRBV18,NA,TGTGCCAGCTCACCGTCACAGGCGGGTCAGCCCCAGCATTTT,CASSPSQAGQPQHF
TRBJ2-2,NA,TRBV7-2,NA,TGTGCCAGCAGCTTAGCAGGGTACACCGGGGAGCTGTTTTTT,CASSLAGYTGELFF
TRBJ2-5,TRBD2,TRBV9,NA,TGTGCCAGCAGCGTACTACTAGCGGGCCAAGAGACCCAGTACTTC,CASSVLLAGQETQYF
TRBJ2-7,TRBD1,TRBV7-8,NA,TGTGCCAGCAGCTTAGTGGGACAGGGAGCGCGCGAGCAGTACTTC,CASSLVGQGAREQYF
TRBJ1-2,TRBD1,TRBV6-2/TRBV6-3,few,TGTGCCAGCAGTTGGACAGGGGCTGGCTACACCTTC,CASSWTGAGYTF
TRBJ2-2,NA,TRBV19,once,TGTGCCAGTACCATACGGACAGACTACACCGGGGAGCTGTTTTTT,CASTIRTDYTGELFF
TRBJ1-4,NA,TRBV5-6,NA,TGTGCCAGCAGCTTGTTCTTGGTTATTGACAGGCCCGATGAAAAACTGTTTTTT,CASSLFLVIDRPDEKLFF
TRBJ2-7,TRBD1,TRBV3-1/TRBV3-2,NA,TGTGCCAGCAGCCAAGATAGATGGGCAGGGGGCTTGGGGGAGCAGTACTTC,CASSQDRWAGGLGEQYF
TRBJ2-3,NA,TRBV7-9,NA,TGTGCCAGCAGCTTGGACTCGGGCACAGATACGCAGTATTTT,CASSLDSGTDTQYF
TRBJ1-6,NA,TRBV27,NA,TGTGCCAGCAGTTTATCGCTGGATTCACCCCTCCACTTT,CASSLSLDSPLHF
TRBJ2-3,NA,TRBV18,NA,TGTGCCAGCTCACCTACCACGGGGGGCCCAGGGGCAGATACGCAGTATTTT,CASSPTTGGPGADTQYF
TRBJ1-1,NA,TRBV6-1,NA,TGTGCCAGCAGTGAAGCCCCTTGGGCAGAAGCTTTCTTT,CASSEAPWAEAFF